The clone carrying this TCR beta chain came up many times. The target antigen is unknown. This sample was taken from a study of regulatory T cells in long-lasting Graves disease. Study overall: Graves' disease counted as persistent after over 5 years of antithyroid drugs with positive TSH receptor antibodies. Study-wide results and limits: Persistent disease preferred TRBV28, TRBJ1-2 and TRBJ2-5; new disease, TRBV20-1 and TRBJ2-1. Between persistent patients, roughly 2,600 public clonotypes were shared, exceeding the 966 shared between new patients.

The TCR beta library used iRepertoire HTBI primers with Arm-PCR amplification of CDR3. TCRdb re-called the multiplex PCR reads through MiXCR, storing one row per CDR3 protein. The sample records roughly 400,000 distinct CDR3 sequences, about a fifth being singletons. Time point reported: persistent/refractory GD, antithyroid drugs over 5 years with positive TRAb. From RNA extracted from PBMCs, the TCR library was made. Into tubes containing EDTA, roughly 8.8 milliliters of peripheral blood were drawn. There are 16 residues in the CDR3. J was trimmed by 4 bases and V by 7 bases; bases with no gene match: 13. In germline, CDR1 is SGHVS, CDR2 FQNEAQ.

The chain combines TRBV7-8 with TRBJ2-7, with 10 bases matching TRBD2. Material: peripheral blood mononuclear cells (PBMCs), obtained when the disease was refractory, from a patient treated with antithyroid drugs. The origin of this receptor is a female donor with Graves disease. The CDR3 sequence: CASNMEGLAGVYEQYF. CDR3 DNA: TGTGCCAGCAACATGGAGGGGCTAGCGGGAGTATACGAGCAGTACTTC.